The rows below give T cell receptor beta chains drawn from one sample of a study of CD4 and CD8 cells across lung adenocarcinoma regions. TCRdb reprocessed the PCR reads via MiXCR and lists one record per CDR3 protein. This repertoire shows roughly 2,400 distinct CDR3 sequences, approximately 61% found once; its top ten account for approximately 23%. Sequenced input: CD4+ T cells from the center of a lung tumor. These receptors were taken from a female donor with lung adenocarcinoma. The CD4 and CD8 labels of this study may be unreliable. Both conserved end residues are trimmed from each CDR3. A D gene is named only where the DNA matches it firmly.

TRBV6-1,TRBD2,ASTLAGGGTQY
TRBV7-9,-,ASTYQGLQETQY
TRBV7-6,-,ASSPPNHQETQY
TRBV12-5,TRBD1,ASALGTVGSYEQY
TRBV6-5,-,ASSYSRGETQY
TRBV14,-,ASSQVGETQY
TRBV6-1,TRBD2,ASSDGTSGYEQY
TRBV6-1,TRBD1,ASSEGTGGRQPQH
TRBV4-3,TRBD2,ASSLEAASGAGETQY
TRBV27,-,ASSLRHGANQPQH
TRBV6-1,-,ASRAYLGGNEKLF
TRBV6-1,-,ASSVIRDEQF
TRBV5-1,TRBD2,ASSLSGRATGELF
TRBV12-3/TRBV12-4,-,ASMVQGRDIQS
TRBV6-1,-,ASSGHKNTEAF
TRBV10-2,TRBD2,ASNRLAGGRYNEQF
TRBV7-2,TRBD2,ASSYLAGANEQF
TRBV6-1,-,ASSDASVLAKNIQY
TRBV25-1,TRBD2,ASTPGGQAATDTQY
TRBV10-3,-,AIRKQGSNTEAF
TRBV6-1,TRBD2,ASSGGFTSGGKTQY
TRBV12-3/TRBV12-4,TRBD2,ATLEREDYGELF
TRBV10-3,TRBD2,AITSGLAYNEQF
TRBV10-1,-,ASSETGLIWRNTEAF
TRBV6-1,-,ASSETTGGYT
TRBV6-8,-,ASSYPDSQETQY
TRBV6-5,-,ASSYTGRELF
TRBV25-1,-,ASSASRQAAKDTQY
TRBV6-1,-,ASSEAGQGPYGYT